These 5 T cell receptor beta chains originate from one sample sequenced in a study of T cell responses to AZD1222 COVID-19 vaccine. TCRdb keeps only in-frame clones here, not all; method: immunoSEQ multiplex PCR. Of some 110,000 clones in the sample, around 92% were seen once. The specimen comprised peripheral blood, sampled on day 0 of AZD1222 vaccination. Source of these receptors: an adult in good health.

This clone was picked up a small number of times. This chain's CDR3 is CASSPPGLAHNEQFF. In nucleotides, the CDR3 is TGTGCCAGCAGCCCACCGGGACTAGCACATAATGAGCAGTTCTTC. The chain employs TRBV6-5 and TRBJ2-1; TRBD2 matches at 9 bases. The V gene end was trimmed by 6 bases and the J gene end by 7 bases; junction bases not matched to a gene: 10. The CDR3 is made up of 15 amino acids. Per the germline V gene, CDR1 is MNHEY and CDR2 is SVGAGI.

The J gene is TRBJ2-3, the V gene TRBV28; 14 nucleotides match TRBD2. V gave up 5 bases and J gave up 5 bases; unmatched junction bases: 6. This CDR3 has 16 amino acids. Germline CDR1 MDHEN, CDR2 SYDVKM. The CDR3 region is CASSPGLAGGVDTQYF. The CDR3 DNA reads TGTGCCAGCAGTCCCGGACTAGCGGGAGGTGTAGATACGCAGTATTTT. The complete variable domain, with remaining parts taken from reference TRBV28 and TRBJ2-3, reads DVKVTQSSRYLVKRTGEKVFLECVQDMDHENMFWYRQDPGLGLRLIYFSYDVKMKEKGDIPEGYSVSREKKERFSLILESASTNQTSMYLCASSPGLAGGVDTQYFGPGTRLTVL.

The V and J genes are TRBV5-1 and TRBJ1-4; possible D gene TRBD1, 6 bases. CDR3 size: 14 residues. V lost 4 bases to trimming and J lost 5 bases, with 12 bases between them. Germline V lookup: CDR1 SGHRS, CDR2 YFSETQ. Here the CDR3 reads CASSQDSSNEKLFF. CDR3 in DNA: TGCGCCAGCAGCCAGGACAGTTCGAATGAAAAACTGTTTTTT.

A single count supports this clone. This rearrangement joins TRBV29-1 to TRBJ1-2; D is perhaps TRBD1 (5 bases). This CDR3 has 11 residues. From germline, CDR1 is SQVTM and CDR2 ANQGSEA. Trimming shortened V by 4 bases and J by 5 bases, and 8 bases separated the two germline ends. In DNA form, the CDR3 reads TGCAGCGTTGTAGGGGCATATGGCTACACCTTC. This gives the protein CSVVGAYGYTF.

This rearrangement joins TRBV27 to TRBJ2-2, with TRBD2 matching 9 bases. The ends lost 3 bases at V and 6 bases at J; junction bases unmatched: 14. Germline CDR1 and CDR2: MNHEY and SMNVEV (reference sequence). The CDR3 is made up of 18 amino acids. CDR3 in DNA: TGTGCCAGCAGTTTTCTGGGCTTGGGTAGCGGGAGTTCCGGGGAGCTGTTTTTT. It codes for CASSFLGLGSGSSGELFF.